This TCR beta chain came from a study of cytomegalovirus exposure and HLA in healthy donors. The wider study: The approximately 120 million unique TCR beta sequences, from about 170 million T cells, were found by an earlier analysis.

PCR involved 60 Vbeta and 13 Jbeta primers. Produced via immunoSEQ multiplex PCR; TCRdb's table is partial and in-frame only. This sample has roughly 99,000 clones, with 77% found just once. The CDR3 has 14 amino acids. The junction had 5 bases not matched to a gene; V was cut back by 4 bases and J by 3 bases. The germline CDR1 and CDR2 sequences are SGHRS and YFSETQ. The material sequenced was PBMCs. This TCR was sampled from a male donor in good health and CMV-seronegative. This chain connects TRBV5-1 to TRBJ2-3; 7 nucleotides align to TRBD2. The DNA of the CDR3 is TGCGCCAGCAGCCAAGGCGGGAGAACAGATACGCAGTATTTT. Translated, it gives CASSQGGRTDTQYF.